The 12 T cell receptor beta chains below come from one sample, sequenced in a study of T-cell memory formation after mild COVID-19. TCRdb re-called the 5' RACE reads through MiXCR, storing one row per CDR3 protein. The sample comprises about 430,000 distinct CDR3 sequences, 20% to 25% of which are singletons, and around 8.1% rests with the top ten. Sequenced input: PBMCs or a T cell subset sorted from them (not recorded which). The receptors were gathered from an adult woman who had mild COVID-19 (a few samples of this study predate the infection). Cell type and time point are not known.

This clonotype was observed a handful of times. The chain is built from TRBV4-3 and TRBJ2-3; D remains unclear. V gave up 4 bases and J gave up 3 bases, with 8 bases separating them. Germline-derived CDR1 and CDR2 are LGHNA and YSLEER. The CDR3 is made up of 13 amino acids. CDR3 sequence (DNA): TGCGCCAGCAGCCGTCAGAAAACAGATACGCAGTATTTT. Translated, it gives CASSRQKTDTQYF.

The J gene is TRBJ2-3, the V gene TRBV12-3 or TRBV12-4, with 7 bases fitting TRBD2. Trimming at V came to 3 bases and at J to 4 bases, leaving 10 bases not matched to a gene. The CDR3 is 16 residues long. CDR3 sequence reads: CASSFWRERASDTQYF. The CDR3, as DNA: TGTGCCAGCAGTTTCTGGCGGGAGAGGGCATCAGATACGCAGTATTTT.

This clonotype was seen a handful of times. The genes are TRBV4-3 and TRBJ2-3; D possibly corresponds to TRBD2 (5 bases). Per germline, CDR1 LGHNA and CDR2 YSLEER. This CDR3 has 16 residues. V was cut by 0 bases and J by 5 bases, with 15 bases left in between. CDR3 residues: CASSQDQLIARDTQYF. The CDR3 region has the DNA TGCGCCAGCAGCCAAGATCAACTAATAGCGAGAGATACGCAGTATTTT.

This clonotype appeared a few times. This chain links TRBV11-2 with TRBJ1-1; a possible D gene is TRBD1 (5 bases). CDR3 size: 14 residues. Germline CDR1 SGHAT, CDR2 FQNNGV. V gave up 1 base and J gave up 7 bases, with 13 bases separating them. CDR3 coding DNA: TGTGCCAGCAGCTTAGCCGGCGGGGGAGATGAAGCTTTCTTT. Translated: CASSLAGGGDEAFF.

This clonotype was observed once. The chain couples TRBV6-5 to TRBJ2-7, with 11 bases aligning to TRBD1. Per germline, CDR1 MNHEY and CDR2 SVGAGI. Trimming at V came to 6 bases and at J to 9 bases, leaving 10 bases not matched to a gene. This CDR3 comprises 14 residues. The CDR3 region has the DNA TGTGCCAGCAGCCCGGGACAGGGGGTTTTAGGGCAGTACTTC. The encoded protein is CASSPGQGVLGQYF.

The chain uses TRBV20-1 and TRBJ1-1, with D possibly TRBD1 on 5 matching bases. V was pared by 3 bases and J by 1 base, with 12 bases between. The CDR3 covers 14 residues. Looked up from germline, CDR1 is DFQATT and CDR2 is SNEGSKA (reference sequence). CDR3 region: CSASLGGGNTEAFF. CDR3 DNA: TGCAGTGCTAGTCTAGGTGGGGGGAACACTGAAGCTTTCTTT.

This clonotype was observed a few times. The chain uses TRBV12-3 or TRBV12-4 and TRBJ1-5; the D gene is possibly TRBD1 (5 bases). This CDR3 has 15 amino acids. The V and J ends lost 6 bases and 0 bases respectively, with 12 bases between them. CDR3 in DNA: TGTGCCAGCAGGCTCGGGGGGAGTAGCAATCAGCCCCAGCATTTT. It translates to CASRLGGSSNQPQHF.

Written as DNA, the CDR3 is TGTGCCAGCAGCTTGGTTGGCGCTCTACTGTCCGAGCAGTACTTC. It encodes CASSLVGALLSEQYF. V usage is TRBV5-5 and J usage is TRBJ2-7; D remains ambiguous. This CDR3 has 15 amino acids. Looked up from germline, CDR1 is SGHKS and CDR2 is YYEKEE (reference sequence). Trimming removed 0 bases at V and 6 bases at J, with 16 bases between. The complete variable domain, with remaining parts taken from reference TRBV5-5 and TRBJ2-7, reads DAGVTQSPTHLIKTRGQQVTLRCSPISGHKSVSWYQQVLGQGPQFIFQYYEKEERGRGNFPDRFSARQFPNYSSELNVNALLLGDSALYLCASSLVGALLSEQYFGPGTRLTVT.

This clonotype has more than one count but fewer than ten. The DNA of the CDR3 is TGCAGCGTTGAAAGTGGGCTTAGCGGGGGTGGGTACGAGCAGTACTTC. Amino acid sequence: CSVESGLSGGGYEQYF. The chain employs TRBV29-1 and TRBJ2-7; 9 bases map to TRBD2. There are 16 residues in the CDR3. The V gene end was trimmed by 2 bases and the J gene end by 4 bases; junction bases not matched to a gene: 12. Germline loops: CDR1 SQVTM, CDR2 ANQGSEA.

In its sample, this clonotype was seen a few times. The CDR3 sequence: CASSLAWTGTLYEQYF. CDR3 coding DNA: TGCGCCAGCAGCTTAGCCTGGACAGGGACCCTCTACGAGCAGTACTTC. V usage is TRBV5-1 and J usage is TRBJ2-7; 8 bases align to TRBD1. The CDR3 contains 16 residues. V shed 2 bases and J 3 bases; nucleotides not matched to a gene: 10. Looked up from germline, CDR1 is SGHRS and CDR2 is YFSETQ.

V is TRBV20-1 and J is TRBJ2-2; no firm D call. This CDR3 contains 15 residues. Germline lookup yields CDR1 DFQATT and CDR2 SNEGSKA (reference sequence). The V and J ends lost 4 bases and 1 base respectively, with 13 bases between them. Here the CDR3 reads CSATSMGWNTGELFF. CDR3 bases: TGCAGTGCTACCTCGATGGGATGGAACACCGGGGAGCTGTTTTTT.

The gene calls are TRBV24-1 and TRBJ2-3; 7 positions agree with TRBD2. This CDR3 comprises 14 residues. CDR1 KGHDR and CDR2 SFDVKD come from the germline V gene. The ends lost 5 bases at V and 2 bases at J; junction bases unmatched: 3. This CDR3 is CATSGTSFTDTQYF. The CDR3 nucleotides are TGTGCCACCAGTGGGACTAGTTTCACAGATACGCAGTATTTT.